The subject of this entry is one T cell receptor (beta chain). Its antigen remains unknown. The table came from immunoSEQ multiplex PCR; TCRdb's copy has only in-frame clones and leaves some out. The table lists over 20,000 clones, approximately 84% of them singletons. This record comes from a study of OX40 agonist ivuxolimab in advanced cancers. Regarding the study as a whole: The 0.1-3.0 mg/kg partial responders had among the lowest clonal expansion. In a subset of nonresponders, normalized T-cell clonal expansion was also low.

This specimen was CD4+ or CD8+ T cells sorted from blood, taken in a trial of the OX40 agonist ivuxolimab. This sequence was found in an adult with an advanced solid tumor such as melanoma, head and neck, liver or kidney cancer.

The CDR3, as DNA: TGCAGCGTCTCCTTGGGGGCCCTCGGGGCTTTCTTT. This gives the protein CSVSLGALGAFF. This sequence joins TRBV29-1 and TRBJ1-1; D perhaps matches TRBD1 (6 bases). V gave up 6 bases and J gave up 11 bases, with 19 bases separating them. This CDR3 has 12 residues. Germline CDR1 reads SQVTM; CDR2 reads ANQGSEA.